Included here is one TCR beta chain sequence, with context. The sample originates from a study of blood T cell repertoires in COVID-19. In the study's own analysis: Reference gene primer amplification yielded estimated nucleated cell counts. This table comes from immunoSEQ multiplex PCR, and its TCRdb copy is limited to in-frame clones, with some not included. For V, J and clone size, that table is used; D and trimming come from the DNA. The sample holds approximately 110,000 clones, about 85% seen once. Germline assignment: CDR1 MDHEN and CDR2 SYDVKM. The CDR3 is made up of 14 amino acids. V was trimmed by 4 bases and J by 6 bases, leaving 16 bases between them.

The sequence was collected from a woman aged 60-75 years with COVID-19, enrolled during active disease. The sample was peripheral blood. This chain uses TRBV28 with TRBJ2-7; D uncertain. CDR3 coding DNA: TGTGCCAGCAGTTCCCCGCTAACCTGGGCCGAGCAGTACTTC. It specifies CASSSPLTWAEQYF. Drawing the rest from reference TRBV28 and TRBJ2-7, the complete variable domain is DVKVTQSSRYLVKRTGEKVFLECVQDMDHENMFWYRQDPGLGLRLIYFSYDVKMKEKGDIPEGYSVSREKKERFSLILESASTNQTSMYLCASSSPLTWAEQYFGPGTRLTVT.